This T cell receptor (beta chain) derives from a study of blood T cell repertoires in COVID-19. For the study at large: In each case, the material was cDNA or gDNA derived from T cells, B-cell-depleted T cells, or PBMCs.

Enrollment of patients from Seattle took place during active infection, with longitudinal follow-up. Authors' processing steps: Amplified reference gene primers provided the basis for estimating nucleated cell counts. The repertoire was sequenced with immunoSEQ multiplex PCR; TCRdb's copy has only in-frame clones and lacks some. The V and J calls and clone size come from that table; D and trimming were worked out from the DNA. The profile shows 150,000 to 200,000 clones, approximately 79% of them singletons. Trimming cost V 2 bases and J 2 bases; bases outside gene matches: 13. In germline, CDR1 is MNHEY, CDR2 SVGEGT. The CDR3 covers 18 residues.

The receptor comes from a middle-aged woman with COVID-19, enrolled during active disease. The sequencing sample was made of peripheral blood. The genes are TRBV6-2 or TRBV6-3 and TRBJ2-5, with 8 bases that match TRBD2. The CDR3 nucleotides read TGTGCCAGCAGTTACAGCCCCCGCCGGACTAGCCGTCAAGAGACCCAGTACTTC. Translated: CASSYSPRRTSRQETQYF.